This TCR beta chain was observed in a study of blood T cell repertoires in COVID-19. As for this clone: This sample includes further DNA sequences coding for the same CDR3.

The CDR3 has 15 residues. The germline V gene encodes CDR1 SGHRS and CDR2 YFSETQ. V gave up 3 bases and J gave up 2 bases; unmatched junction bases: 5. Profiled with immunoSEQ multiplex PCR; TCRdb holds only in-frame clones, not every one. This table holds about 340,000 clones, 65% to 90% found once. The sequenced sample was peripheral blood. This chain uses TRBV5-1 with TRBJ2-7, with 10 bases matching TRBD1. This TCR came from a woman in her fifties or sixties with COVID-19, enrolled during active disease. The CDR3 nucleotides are TGCGCCAGCAGCTCGCCTGGACAGGGGGCCTACGAGCAGTACTTC. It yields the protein CASSSPGQGAYEQYF.